The rows below give T cell receptor beta chains drawn from one sample of a study of regulatory T cells in long-lasting Graves disease. TCRdb passed the multiplex PCR reads through MiXCR, listing each CDR3 protein once. Of approximately 290,000 distinct CDR3 sequences in the sample, 22% were seen once. Sequencing used peripheral blood mononuclear cells (PBMCs), obtained when the disease was refractory, from a patient treated with antithyroid drugs. The receptor set was obtained from a female donor with Graves disease. Both conserved end residues are part of each CDR3. The D gene is left open where the match is weak. Clone size is stated in some rows and not others, as once, few, many or a class when expanded.

D	size	V	J	DNA	CDR3
.	many	TRBV11-2	TRBJ1-4	TGTGCCAGCAGCTCAGGGGCGCGGGGGGCGAATAATGAAAAACTGTTTTTT	CASSSGARGANNEKLFF
TRBD1	few	TRBV9	TRBJ1-1	TGTGCCAGCAGTCAGGGGGCTAGTACTGAAGCTTTCTTT	CASSQGASTEAFF
TRBD1	.	TRBV30	TRBJ1-1	TGTGCCTGGAAGGGACAGGGCATGAACACTGAAGCTTTCTTT	CAWKGQGMNTEAFF
TRBD2	many	TRBV20-1	TRBJ2-7	TGCAGTGTCTTGCGGGAGAGCTCCTACGAGCAGTACTTC	CSVLRESSYEQYF
.	many	TRBV2	TRBJ1-1	TGTGCCAGCAGTGACACGTGGATCCCCAACACTGAAGCTTTCTTT	CASSDTWIPNTEAFF
.	many	TRBV7-2	TRBJ2-7	TGTGCCAGCAGCTCCCGGAGGGTAGCGGATTACGAGCAGTACTTC	CASSSRRVADYEQYF
TRBD2	.	TRBV27	TRBJ2-2	TGTGCCAGTAAGACTAGCCAGAACACCGGGGAGCTGTTTTTT	CASKTSQNTGELFF
.	many	TRBV29-1	TRBJ1-2	TGCAGCGTCAACAGCGACTACTATGGCTACACCTTC	CSVNSDYYGYTF
.	many	TRBV28	TRBJ2-7	TGTGCCAGCAGTTTATTGTACACGCGGGACAGTACGGGTATACGCTCCTACGAGCAGTACTTC	CASSLLYTRDSTGIRSYEQYF
.	few	TRBV15	TRBJ1-6	TGTGCCACCAGCAGAGTGACGGGCCCCCTCCACTTT	CATSRVTGPLHF
.	many	TRBV7-9	TRBJ2-5	TGTGCCAGCAGCTTAGCGTCGGATCCGAACTTC	CASSLASDPNF
TRBD2	few	TRBV6-9	TRBJ2-1	TGTGCCAGCAGTTACGAGGCGGGAGTGGCCTACAATGAGCAGTTCTTC	CASSYEAGVAYNEQFF
.	many	TRBV7-2	TRBJ2-5	TGTGCCAGCAGCCTGGGGCAGATCCAAGAGACCCAGTACTTC	CASSLGQIQETQYF
.	few	TRBV7-2	TRBJ2-2	TGTGCCAGCAGCAGTACAGGGAATGAAGCCGGGGAGCTGTTTTTT	CASSSTGNEAGELFF
.	many	TRBV12-3/TRBV12-4	TRBJ1-5	TGTGCCAGCAGTTTAGGGCAGGCCGGCAATCAGCCCCAGCATTTT	CASSLGQAGNQPQHF
.	many	TRBV6-1	TRBJ1-6	TGTGCCAGCAGCCGGACACTCTGGGATTCACCCCTCCACTTT	CASSRTLWDSPLHF
.	.	TRBV18	TRBJ2-5	TGTGCCAGCTCACCTAGTAATAGTCAAGAGACCCAGTACTTC	CASSPSNSQETQYF
.	many	TRBV20-1	TRBJ2-5	TGCAGCTTGAGCTGGGGTCAAGAGACCCAGTACTTC	CSLSWGQETQYF
TRBD1	many	TRBV13	TRBJ2-7	TGTGCCAGCAGCTTAGGCCACGGGACAGGATTATACGAGCAGTACTTC	CASSLGHGTGLYEQYF
.	few	TRBV7-9	TRBJ1-2	TGTGCCAGCAGCCCATGGAGGAACTATGGCTACACCTTC	CASSPWRNYGYTF
.	few	TRBV5-5	TRBJ2-2	TGTGCCAGCAGCTCCGACGATCCCTCCACCGGGGAGCTGTTTTTT	CASSSDDPSTGELFF
TRBD2	.	TRBV7-2	TRBJ2-5	TGTGCCAGCAGCCCTACTAGCGTCCAAGAGACCCAGTACTTC	CASSPTSVQETQYF
TRBD2	few	TRBV29-1	TRBJ2-5	TGCAGCGTTCAGCGGGGCTCGGGAGAGACCCAGTACTTC	CSVQRGSGETQYF
.	many	TRBV28	TRBJ1-1	TGTGCCAGCAGTTCACCCGTGACCACTGAAGCTTTCTTT	CASSSPVTTEAFF
TRBD2	.	TRBV3-1	TRBJ2-2	TGTGCCAGCAGCCAAGCGGGACTAGGAGCCGGGGAGCTGTTTTTT	CASSQAGLGAGELFF
TRBD1	once	TRBV10-3	TRBJ2-7	TGTGCCATCAGCCTGGGACAGGGGAACGAGCAGTACTTC	CAISLGQGNEQYF
TRBD2	many	TRBV28	TRBJ2-7	TGTGCCAGCAGTGTGACCGGGACTAGCGGGGTCTACGAGCAGTACTTC	CASSVTGTSGVYEQYF
.	few	TRBV5-5	TRBJ2-7	TGTGCCAGCAGCTTAGGTCGACAGCAAGCCTACGAGCAGTACTTC	CASSLGRQQAYEQYF
TRBD2	.	TRBV7-2	TRBJ2-6	TGTGCCAGCAGCTTAAGCGGGGTCGGGGCCAACGTCCTGATTTTC	CASSLSGVGANVLIF
TRBD1	.	TRBV28	TRBJ1-1	TGTGCCACGAAGGAACGGACAGGGGTCGGTGAAGCTTTCTTT	CATKERTGVGEAFF
.	few	TRBV12-3/TRBV12-4	TRBJ1-3	TGTGCCAGCAGTTTAGAGGGCCAGGGTGAAAACACCATATATTTT	CASSLEGQGENTIYF
.	few	TRBV11-3	TRBJ2-7	TGTGCCAGCAGCTTGTTTCAGGGCGAGCAGTACTTC	CASSLFQGEQYF
TRBD1	.	TRBV7-9	TRBJ1-1	TGTGCCAGCAGCGTCGGGACAGGGATCGGCGCTTTCTTT	CASSVGTGIGAFF
.	few	TRBV30	TRBJ1-1	TGTGCCTGGACAGGGGCCATGAACACTGAAGCTTTCTTT	CAWTGAMNTEAFF
TRBD2	few	TRBV29-1	TRBJ2-5	TGCAGCGTTGATAATTTAGCGGGAGAAGGGGAGACCCAGTACTTC	CSVDNLAGEGETQYF
.	.	TRBV7-6	TRBJ1-5	TGTGCCAGCAGCTGCCCGGAAGCGCAGGGGAAAAATCAGCCCCAGCATTTT	CASSCPEAQGKNQPQHF
.	.	TRBV6-1	TRBJ2-5	TGTGCCAGCATGTCAACAGGGTACCAAGAGACCCAGTACTTC	CASMSTGYQETQYF
.	many	TRBV12-3/TRBV12-4	TRBJ2-5	TGTGCCAGCAGTTTAGGACCCCGAGGGGAGACCCAGTACTTC	CASSLGPRGETQYF
.	.	TRBV6-1	TRBJ2-2	TGTGCCAGCAACCCAATGGCAGGGAACACCGGGGAGCTGTTTTTT	CASNPMAGNTGELFF
.	.	TRBV12-3/TRBV12-4	TRBJ2-7	TGTGCCAGCAGTTTACAGGGTCAGTACTTC	CASSLQGQYF
.	.	TRBV29-1	TRBJ1-3	TGCAGCGTTGAAGATTGGGGGGCCGACTCTGGAAACACCATATATTTT	CSVEDWGADSGNTIYF